The present TCR beta chain was sequenced within a study of blood T cell repertoires in COVID-19. Profiled with immunoSEQ multiplex PCR; TCRdb holds only in-frame clones, not every one. The sample has 150,000 to 200,000 clones; about 85% are singletons. The CDR3 has 16 residues. The ends were cut back, 1 base at V and 0 bases at J, with 11 bases in the middle. Germline CDR1 and CDR2: KGHSH and LQKENI. The sample consisted of peripheral blood. This receptor was taken from a woman of 80 years or more with acute or convalescent COVID-19. The chain carries TRBV18 and TRBJ2-3; no definite D call. CDR3 bases: TGTGCCAGCTCACCACTAGGAGTGACTAGCACAGATACGCAGTATTTT. It codes for CASSPLGVTSTDTQYF.